In this sample, the clone carrying this TCR beta chain turned up many times. The antigen is not known. This sample is part of a study of neurological immune-mediated disorders. The CDR3 runs to 14 residues. Germline V gene data show CDR1 as SEHNR and CDR2 as FQNEAQ (reference sequence). The V and J ends lost 5 bases and 5 bases respectively, with 15 bases between them. The study's findings and limits: HTLV-1-associated myelopathy had the most TCR clonal expansion, while multiple sclerosis had the least, a level that fell below healthy controls.

Healthy control participants comprised blood bank volunteers in Maryland, USA. The cDNA came from 5'RACE, which used 10-nucleotide random UMIs. In TCRdb, the 5' RACE reads were re-called with MiXCR into one record per CDR3 protein. The profile covers 26,000 or so distinct CDR3 sequences, with 5% to 7.5% appearing a single time and roughly 9% taken by the ten largest. The TCR comes from a woman aged 50 to 60 in good health. The chain recombines TRBV7-9 with TRBJ1-2, with D possibly matching TRBD1 (5 bases). Sequencing input: PBMCs. DNA of the CDR3: TGTGCCAGCAGCGCCTCCGGGACGCTTTATGGCTACACCTTC. It translates to CASSASGTLYGYTF. Full variable domain (remainder filled in from reference TRBV7-9 and TRBJ1-2): DTGVSQNPRHKITKRGQNVTFRCDPISEHNRLYWYRQTLGQGPEFLTYFQNEAQLEKSRLLSDRFSAERPKGSFSTLEIQRTEQGDSAMYLCASSASGTLYGYTFGSGTRLTVV.